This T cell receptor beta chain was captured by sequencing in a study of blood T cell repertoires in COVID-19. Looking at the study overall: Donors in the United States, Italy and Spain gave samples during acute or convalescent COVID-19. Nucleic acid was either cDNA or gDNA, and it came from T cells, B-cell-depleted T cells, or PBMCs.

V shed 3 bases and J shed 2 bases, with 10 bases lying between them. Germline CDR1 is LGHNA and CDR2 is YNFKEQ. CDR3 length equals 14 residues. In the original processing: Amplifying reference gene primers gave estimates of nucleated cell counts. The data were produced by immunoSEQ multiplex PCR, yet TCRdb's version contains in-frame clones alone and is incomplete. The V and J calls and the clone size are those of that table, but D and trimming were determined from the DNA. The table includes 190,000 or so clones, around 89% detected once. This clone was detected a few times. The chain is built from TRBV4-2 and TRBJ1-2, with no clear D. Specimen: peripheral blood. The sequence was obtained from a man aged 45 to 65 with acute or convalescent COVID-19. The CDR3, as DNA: TGTGCCAGCAGCCACCCCACAGAAAACTATGGCTACACCTTC. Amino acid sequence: CASSHPTENYGYTF.